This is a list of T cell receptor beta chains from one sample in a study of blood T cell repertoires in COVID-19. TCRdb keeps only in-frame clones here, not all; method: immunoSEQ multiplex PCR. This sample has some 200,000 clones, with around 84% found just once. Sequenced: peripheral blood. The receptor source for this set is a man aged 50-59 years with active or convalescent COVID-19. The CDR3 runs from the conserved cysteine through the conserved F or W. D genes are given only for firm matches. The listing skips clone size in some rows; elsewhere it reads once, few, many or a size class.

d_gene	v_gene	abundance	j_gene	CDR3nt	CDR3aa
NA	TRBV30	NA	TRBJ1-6	TGTGCCTGGAGTGGATGGAGGGATTCACCCCTCCACTTT	CAWSGWRDSPLHF
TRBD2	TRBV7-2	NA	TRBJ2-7	TGTGCCAGCAGCTCCCGACGCGGGGGCGAGCAGTACTTC	CASSSRRGGEQYF
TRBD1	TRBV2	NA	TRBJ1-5	TGTGCCAGCAGTACTTACCCCGGGACAGGGGGCGTGCAGCCCCAGCATTTT	CASSTYPGTGGVQPQHF
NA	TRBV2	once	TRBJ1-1	TGTGCCAGCAAGGTTGAGGGGGTGGGTGAAGCTTTCTTT	CASKVEGVGEAFF
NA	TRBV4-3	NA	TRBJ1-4	TGCGCCAGCAGCCAGGTGGGGCTCGACGGGACTAATGAAAAACTGTTTTTT	CASSQVGLDGTNEKLFF
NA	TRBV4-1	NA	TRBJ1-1	TGCGCCAGCAGCCAAGACAGGGGTCTAGGGGCTTTCTTT	CASSQDRGLGAFF
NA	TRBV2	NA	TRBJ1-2	TGTGCCAGCGTGGAGGGAGGTGGCTACACCTTC	CASVEGGGYTF
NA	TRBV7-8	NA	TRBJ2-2	TGTGCCAGCAGCCTACACCACCCCAGGGGTAGCACCGGGGAGCTGTTTTTT	CASSLHHPRGSTGELFF
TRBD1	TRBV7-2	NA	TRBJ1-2	TGTGCCAGCAGCTCTATTTTGACAGGGAGGACGAGGTACACCTTC	CASSSILTGRTRYTF
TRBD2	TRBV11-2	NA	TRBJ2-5	TGTGCCAGCAGCCCCGGGGGTAGCGGGGTCCAAGAGACCCAGTACTTC	CASSPGGSGVQETQYF
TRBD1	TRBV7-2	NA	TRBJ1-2	TGTGCCAGCAGCTTGCGACAGGGTGGGGGCTACACCTTC	CASSLRQGGGYTF
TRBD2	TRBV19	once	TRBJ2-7	TGTGCCAGTAGCTCGGGACTAGCGGGCCTCTACGAGCAGTACTTC	CASSSGLAGLYEQYF
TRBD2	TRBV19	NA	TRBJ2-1	TGTGCCAGTAGGTCCGGGACTAGCGGGCTTGTTGAGCAGTTCTTC	CASRSGTSGLVEQFF
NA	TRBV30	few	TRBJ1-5	TGTGCCTGGATTTGTTTCCGGGAGGGGACGCCCAATCAGCCCCAGCATTTT	CAWICFREGTPNQPQHF
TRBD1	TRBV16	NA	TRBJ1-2	TGTGCCAGCAGCCTCGACAGGGGCTATGGCTACACCTTC	CASSLDRGYGYTF
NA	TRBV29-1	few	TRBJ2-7	TGCAGCGTTGAAGACAGGTTATCCTACGAGCAGTACTTC	CSVEDRLSYEQYF
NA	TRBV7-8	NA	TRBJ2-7	TGTGCCAGCAGCTTAGTAGTGACGGGGGAGCAGTACTTC	CASSLVVTGEQYF
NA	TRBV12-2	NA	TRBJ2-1	TGTGCAAGTCGCTTAGTTACCCACTCCCCCCTAGCGGAGCACAATGAGCAGTTCTTC	CASRLVTHSPLAEHNEQFF
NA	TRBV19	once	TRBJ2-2	TGTGCCAGTAGTAGTCGGTCAGCTATAGCGCGGGACACCGGGGAGCTGTTTTTT	CASSSRSAIARDTGELFF
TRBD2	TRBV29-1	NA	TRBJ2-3	TGCAGCGTTGGCCTAGCGGGAGGGGGATGGGGTACAGATACGCAGTATTTT	CSVGLAGGGWGTDTQYF
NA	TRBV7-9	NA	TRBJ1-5	TGTGCCAGCAGCTTAGACAACGGGCAGCCCCAGCATTTT	CASSLDNGQPQHF
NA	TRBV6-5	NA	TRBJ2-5	TGTGCCAGCAGTTACAGGGGGGAGACCCAGTACTTC	CASSYRGETQYF
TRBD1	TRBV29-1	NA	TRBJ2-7	TGCAGCGTAACCGGGACAGGGGGCGAGCAGTACTTC	CSVTGTGGEQYF
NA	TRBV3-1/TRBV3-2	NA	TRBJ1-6	TGTGCCAGCAGCCAAGGCGGACAGCCCTACATTCTCCACTTT	CASSQGGQPYILHF
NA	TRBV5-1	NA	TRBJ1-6	TGCGCCAGCAGCTTGGACGGGGGGCATAATTCACCCCTCCACTTT	CASSLDGGHNSPLHF
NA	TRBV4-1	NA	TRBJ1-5	TGCGCCAGCAGCCGCACCGCTGGACAGAGCAATAGCAATCAGCCCCAGCATTTT	CASSRTAGQSNSNQPQHF
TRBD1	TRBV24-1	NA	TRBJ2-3	TGTGCCACCGGGCCGGGACAGGGTTCCACAGATACGCAGTATTTT	CATGPGQGSTDTQYF
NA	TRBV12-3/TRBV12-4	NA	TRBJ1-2	TGTGCCAGCAGTTTCTCTTATGGCTACACCTTC	CASSFSYGYTF